This T cell receptor beta chain was profiled in a study of shared clonotypes between healthy human individuals. Note on this clone: Its target is not known.

CD4+ cell separation produced CD45RA+ naive and CD45RA-negative memory subsets. General observations from the study: Sampling used blood alone; tissue repertoires probably differ. Naive subsets generally exceeded memory subsets in estimated richness. All-four-donor shared clonotypes had higher generation probabilities than non-shared clonotypes did.

Clones were sequenced by immunoSEQ multiplex PCR, and TCRdb holds only the in-frame ones, with some missing. This table has about 2.4 million clones, around nine tenths appearing once. The CDR3 consists of 15 residues. Per germline, CDR1 KGHSH and CDR2 LQKENI. Trimming pared 2 bases from V and 1 base from J, leaving 11 bases between. The receptor was derived from a man younger than 30 in good health. The rearrangement uses TRBV18 and TRBJ1-1; a possible D gene is TRBD1 (5 bases). Sequencing was performed on naive CD4+ T cells sorted from blood. As for subset: CD45RA+ positively selected. CDR3 amino acids: CASSPGAGRNTEAFF. The DNA for the CDR3 is TGTGCCAGCTCACCAGGGGCGGGGAGGAACACTGAAGCTTTCTTT.